One sample yielded the 7 T cell receptor beta chains listed below, sequenced in a study of blood T cell repertoires in COVID-19 (dated by TCRdb to 2019 to 2021). Library method: the immunoSEQ multiplex PCR assay. Sourced from immuneACCESS, this table was stored by TCRdb with only in-frame sequences that have V and J called. A share of the clones is absent; for the studies checked, an unresolved V gene accounts for under half, and the remainder has no known explanation. Recorded for this sample are about 350,000 clones; about 87% of them occurred a single time. The top ten clones comprise 5.3% of the sample. The specimen sequenced was PBMCs or T cells enriched from blood (not recorded which). Every receptor here comes from a woman under 40 who had recovered from COVID-19.

This clone was counted a single time. The rearrangement joins TRBV4-3 to TRBJ1-1; D uncertain. The V gene's germline CDR1 is LGHNA and CDR2 YSLEER. V was clipped by 0 bases and J by 1 base, with 9 bases between them. The CDR3 consists of 15 residues. CDR3 region: CASSQDDSPNTEAFF. For the CDR3, the DNA is TGCGCCAGCAGCCAAGACGATAGCCCGAACACTGAAGCTTTCTTT.

This clone came up once. The rearrangement links TRBV5-4 to TRBJ2-7; 7 bases line up with TRBD1. V gave up 4 bases and J gave up 4 bases; unmatched junction bases: 8. The V gene's germline CDR1 is SGHNT and CDR2 YYREEE (reference sequence). The CDR3 loop spans 14 amino acids. The CDR3 loop is CASSPPDRVYEQYF. The CDR3 DNA reads TGTGCCAGCAGCCCACCCGACAGGGTTTACGAGCAGTACTTC.

This clone was found a few times. V is TRBV7-6 and J is TRBJ2-7; D call uncertain. Germline V gene sequence: CDR1 SGHVS, CDR2 FNYEAQ. The length of the CDR3 is 14 residues. Trimming left V 2 bases short and J 1 base short, with 9 bases between. CDR3 loop: CASSLNHKSYEQYF. Written as DNA, the CDR3 is TGTGCCAGCAGCTTAAATCACAAATCCTACGAGCAGTACTTC.

CDR3 in amino acids: CASSPRLLGRNQPQHF. CDR3 coding DNA: TGCGCCAGCAGCCCTCGGCTGTTGGGGCGCAATCAGCCCCAGCATTTT. The chain employs TRBV4-3 and TRBJ1-5; D may be TRBD1 (5 bases). V was pared by 4 bases and J by 2 bases, with 15 bases between. The CDR3 is 16 amino acids. Germline CDR1 is LGHNA and CDR2 is YSLEER.

The rearrangement joins TRBV2 to TRBJ2-7; TRBD2 aligns across 13 bases. After removal of 8 bases from V and 4 bases from J, the junction contained 17 bases not matched to a gene. From germline, CDR1 is SNHLY and CDR2 FYNNEI. CDR3 length: 18 residues. CDR3 DNA: TGTGCCAGCTCCCCCCGGGGACTAGCGGGGTCGAGCTTGTACGAGCAGTACTTC. It codes for CASSPRGLAGSSLYEQYF.

The sample holds a few counts of this clone. The chain combines TRBV15 with TRBJ1-2; 7 bases line up with TRBD1. J was trimmed by 9 bases and V by 0 bases; bases with no gene match: 10. The CDR3 sequence is 15 residues long. Germline V lookup: CDR1 LNHNV, CDR2 YYDKDF (reference sequence). The CDR3 DNA reads TGTGCCACCAGCAGAGATCGCGGACAGGCGGCCCGCTACACCTTC. It yields the protein CATSRDRGQAARYTF.

The chain carries TRBV27 and TRBJ1-2; the match to TRBD1 covers 12 bases. The CDR3 extends over 18 amino acids. The J segment lost 7 bases and the V segment lost 3 bases, leaving 15 bases of the junction unmatched. The germline gives CDR1 MNHEY, CDR2 SMNVEV (reference sequence). The chain's CDR3 is CASSFVTGDRGLMSGYTF. The CDR3 nucleotides are TGTGCCAGCAGTTTTGTAACCGGGGACAGGGGGCTGATGAGTGGCTACACCTTC.